The rows below give T cell receptor beta chains drawn from one sample of a study of CD8+ T cells in alopecia areata. Produced via immunoSEQ multiplex PCR; TCRdb's table is partial and in-frame only. The sample shows 100,000 to 150,000 clones, roughly 68% of them seen only once. The sequencing input was CD4+ T cells sorted from blood. These receptor sequences come from a human donor in good health. Each CDR3 is given with its conserved first and last residue. A D gene is named only where the DNA matches it firmly. Not every row has a clone size; where given, it reads once, few, many or a size class.

TRBV7-8	TRBJ2-7	few	.	TGTGCCAGCAGCGAGGACACCTTATCCTACGAGCAGTACTTC	CASSEDTLSYEQYF
TRBV5-6	TRBJ2-7	.	.	TGTGCCAGCAGCCTCCTAAGCTACGAGCAGTACTTC	CASSLLSYEQYF
TRBV5-1	TRBJ2-3	.	.	TGCGCCAGCAGCTTCGGGGGGCTGGGAGATACGCAGTATTTT	CASSFGGLGDTQYF
TRBV9	TRBJ2-5	.	TRBD2	TGTGCCAGCAGCCTTAGCGGGGGGGCCGAGACCCAGTACTTC	CASSLSGGAETQYF
TRBV30	TRBJ1-5	.	TRBD1	TGTGCCTGGGAGGCAGGGGGCGGGCAGCCCCAGCATTTT	CAWEAGGGQPQHF
TRBV29-1	TRBJ1-1	.	.	TGCAGCGTTTCTAGGGGTGGTGAAGCTTTCTTT	CSVSRGGEAFF
TRBV5-6	TRBJ2-5	.	.	TGTACCAGCAGCTTGGGGGTTTATAGGGACGAGACCCAGTACTTC	CTSSLGVYRDETQYF
TRBV4-2	TRBJ1-2	.	TRBD1	TGTGCCAGCAGCCAAGTGACAGGGGGGAACTATGGCTACACCTTC	CASSQVTGGNYGYTF
TRBV5-1	TRBJ2-2	.	.	TGCGCCAGCAGCCCCGGATTAAACACCGGGGAGCTGTTTTTT	CASSPGLNTGELFF
TRBV2	TRBJ2-4	.	.	TGTGCCAGCAGTGATTTATTAGCCAAAAACATTCAGTACTTC	CASSDLLAKNIQYF
TRBV18	TRBJ2-5	.	.	TGTGCCAGCTCACCACAGCGGGTAGAGACCCAGTACTTC	CASSPQRVETQYF
TRBV29-1	TRBJ2-7	.	.	TGCAGCGTTGAAGCGGGCGAGCAGTACTTC	CSVEAGEQYF
TRBV5-1	TRBJ1-1	once	.	TGCGCCAGTACGAGCGATGCGGGTGAAGCTTTCTTT	CASTSDAGEAFF
TRBV30	TRBJ2-5	.	.	TGTGCCTGGAGCCCCGCCCAAGGCGGGATAGAGACCCAGTACTTC	CAWSPAQGGIETQYF
TRBV29-1	TRBJ1-4	few	TRBD1	TGCAGCGTTGAAGTCCTCAGGGGGCAAGGAGAAAAACTGTTTTTT	CSVEVLRGQGEKLFF
TRBV29-1	TRBJ1-1	few	TRBD1	TGCAGCGCCCAACGGACAGGGTCCGAAGCTTTCTTT	CSAQRTGSEAFF
TRBV30	TRBJ1-2	few	TRBD1	TGTGCCTGGAGTGCAGGGGGTGGCTACACCTTC	CAWSAGGGYTF
TRBV9	TRBJ2-5	.	.	TGTGCCAGCAGCAGAGACTGGCAAGAGACCCAGTACTTC	CASSRDWQETQYF
TRBV15	TRBJ2-2	.	.	TGTGCCACCAGCCTCAGGGGCCCCGGGGAGCTGTTTTTT	CATSLRGPGELFF
TRBV5-4	TRBJ2-3	.	TRBD2	TGTGCCAGCAGCCACCCGGGTAGCGGGAGAAGCACAGATACGCAGTATTTT	CASSHPGSGRSTDTQYF
TRBV29-1	TRBJ2-7	.	.	TGCAGCGTAATGGTAGGGGTTGGCGAGCAGTACTTC	CSVMVGVGEQYF
TRBV19	TRBJ1-5	.	.	TGTGCCAGTAGCCGCGGCGCGAATCAGCCCCAGCATTTT	CASSRGANQPQHF
TRBV7-9	TRBJ1-6	.	.	TGTGCCAGCAGCATTACAGGGCCCGGGTCGACCGTTTATTCACCCCTCCACTTT	CASSITGPGSTVYSPLHF
TRBV10-3	TRBJ2-6	few	.	TGTGCCATCAGACCTTCCGGCTCTGGGGCCAACGTCCTGACTTTC	CAIRPSGSGANVLTF